Listed below are T cell receptor beta chains from one sample, sequenced in a study of T cell repertoires in cytomegalovirus infection. TCRdb re-analysed the reads in MiXCR, keeping a single row per CDR3 protein. The data hold some 320,000 distinct CDR3 sequences, with 9.5% observed a single time. The sequencing sample was made of PBMCs. The receptors stem from a human donor in good health (CMV status not recorded). Some clones in this sample may be carry-over from other donors' samples. Both conserved end residues are part of each CDR3. A D gene is named only where the DNA matches it firmly. Clone size is not always given. Where it is, it says once, few, many or a class for expanded clones.

J gene: TRBJ2-5; V gene: TRBV7-2; D gene: TRBD2; clone size: NA; CDR3 protein: CASSLRLASGGGETQYF; CDR3 DNA: TGTGCCAGCAGCTTACGGCTAGCTAGCGGGGGAGGTGAGACCCAGTACTTC
J gene: TRBJ1-2; V gene: TRBV4-2; D gene: TRBD1; clone size: NA; CDR3 protein: CASSQASGQGYGYTF; CDR3 DNA: TGTGCCAGCAGCCAAGCTTCGGGACAGGGCTATGGCTACACCTTC
J gene: TRBJ2-3; V gene: TRBV7-2; D gene: NA; clone size: NA; CDR3 protein: CASSLDAAAGTF; CDR3 DNA: TGTGCCAGCAGCTTAGATGCGGCGGCGGGGACTTTT
J gene: TRBJ2-3; V gene: TRBV7-6; D gene: NA; clone size: many; CDR3 protein: CASKTGASTDTQYF; CDR3 DNA: TGTGCCAGTAAAACCGGGGCTAGCACAGATACGCAGTATTTT
J gene: TRBJ2-3; V gene: TRBV30; D gene: NA; clone size: NA; CDR3 protein: CAWSPELGTQYF; CDR3 DNA: TGTGCCTGGAGTCCCGAATTGGGGACGCAGTATTTT
J gene: TRBJ2-2; V gene: TRBV11-3; D gene: TRBD1; clone size: few; CDR3 protein: CASSPRQGDTGELFF; CDR3 DNA: TGTGCCAGCAGCCCCCGACAGGGGGACACCGGGGAGCTGTTTTTT
J gene: TRBJ2-7; V gene: TRBV7-2; D gene: TRBD2; clone size: many; CDR3 protein: CASSSRAGWYEQYF; CDR3 DNA: TGTGCCAGCAGCTCCCGAGCGGGGTGGTACGAGCAGTACTTC
J gene: TRBJ2-7; V gene: TRBV10-2; D gene: NA; clone size: NA; CDR3 protein: CASRREDLSYEQYF; CDR3 DNA: TGCGCCAGCAGGCGGGAAGACCTCTCCTACGAGCAGTACTTC
J gene: TRBJ1-2; V gene: TRBV30; D gene: TRBD1; clone size: few; CDR3 protein: CAWRDRGLANYGYTF; CDR3 DNA: TGTGCCTGGAGGGACAGGGGGTTAGCTAACTATGGCTACACCTTC
J gene: TRBJ2-1; V gene: TRBV5-1; D gene: NA; clone size: few; CDR3 protein: CASSLARSNEQFF; CDR3 DNA: TGCGCCAGCAGCTTGGCTAGGAGCAATGAGCAGTTCTTC
J gene: TRBJ2-6; V gene: TRBV5-4; D gene: NA; clone size: many; CDR3 protein: CASSFRQGGYSGANVLTF; CDR3 DNA: TGTGCCAGCAGCTTTCGGCAGGGTGGGTACTCTGGGGCCAACGTCCTGACTTTC
J gene: TRBJ2-2; V gene: TRBV7-2; D gene: NA; clone size: many; CDR3 protein: CASSSLTSSTGELFF; CDR3 DNA: TGTGCCAGCAGCTCATTGACGTCCAGCACCGGGGAGCTGTTTTTT
J gene: TRBJ2-1; V gene: TRBV19; D gene: NA; clone size: few; CDR3 protein: CASSIGDPYNEQFF; CDR3 DNA: TGTGCCAGTAGTATCGGCGACCCCTACAATGAGCAGTTCTTC
J gene: TRBJ2-7; V gene: TRBV20-1; D gene: TRBD2; clone size: NA; CDR3 protein: CSAISLAGDYEQYF; CDR3 DNA: TGCAGTGCTATCTCCCTAGCGGGGGACTACGAGCAGTACTTC
J gene: TRBJ2-1; V gene: TRBV28; D gene: NA; clone size: few; CDR3 protein: CASNPILRSLSYNEQFF; CDR3 DNA: TGTGCCAGCAATCCAATCCTCAGGTCCCTTTCCTACAATGAGCAGTTCTTC
J gene: TRBJ2-2; V gene: TRBV12-3/TRBV12-4; D gene: NA; clone size: few; CDR3 protein: CASSSSWRAGELFF; CDR3 DNA: TGTGCCAGCAGTTCTTCATGGAGGGCCGGGGAGCTGTTTTTT
J gene: TRBJ1-3; V gene: TRBV7-6; D gene: TRBD1; clone size: few; CDR3 protein: CASSNGQGAGNTIYF; CDR3 DNA: TGTGCCAGCAGCAATGGACAGGGGGCTGGAAACACCATATATTTT
J gene: TRBJ1-5; V gene: TRBV30; D gene: NA; clone size: few; CDR3 protein: CAWSPTGGVHSQPQHF; CDR3 DNA: TGTGCCTGGAGCCCAACGGGAGGGGTTCATTCTCAGCCCCAGCATTTT
J gene: TRBJ1-1; V gene: TRBV11-2; D gene: NA; clone size: many; CDR3 protein: CASTFGRTRSNTEAFF; CDR3 DNA: TGTGCCAGCACCTTCGGTCGGACACGGAGTAACACTGAAGCTTTCTTT
J gene: TRBJ2-1; V gene: TRBV12-3/TRBV12-4; D gene: NA; clone size: NA; CDR3 protein: CASSASTGYNEQFF; CDR3 DNA: TGTGCCAGCAGTGCCTCGACAGGCTATAATGAGCAGTTCTTC
J gene: TRBJ1-5; V gene: TRBV7-2; D gene: NA; clone size: many; CDR3 protein: CASSLAPGGGGNQPQHF; CDR3 DNA: TGTGCCAGCAGCTTAGCCCCCGGGGGGGGCGGCAATCAGCCCCAGCATTTT
J gene: TRBJ1-1; V gene: TRBV5-1; D gene: NA; clone size: few; CDR3 protein: CASSLRTDLNTEAFF; CDR3 DNA: TGCGCCAGCAGCCTTAGGACAGACCTGAACACTGAAGCTTTCTTT
J gene: TRBJ2-5; V gene: TRBV7-2; D gene: TRBD2; clone size: many; CDR3 protein: CASSLGREGAQYF; CDR3 DNA: TGTGCCAGCAGCTTAGGGCGGGAGGGGGCCCAGTACTTC
J gene: TRBJ1-5; V gene: TRBV19; D gene: NA; clone size: NA; CDR3 protein: CASFGRSTENQPQHF; CDR3 DNA: TGTGCCAGTTTCGGTAGGTCGACGGAGAATCAGCCCCAGCATTTT
J gene: TRBJ2-1; V gene: TRBV7-6; D gene: NA; clone size: few; CDR3 protein: CASTLDQSYNEQFF; CDR3 DNA: TGTGCCAGCACCCTCGACCAGTCCTACAATGAGCAGTTCTTC
J gene: TRBJ2-3; V gene: TRBV7-2; D gene: TRBD2; clone size: many; CDR3 protein: CASSPSSWGGTDTQYF; CDR3 DNA: TGTGCCAGCAGCCCCTCGTCTTGGGGGGGGACAGATACGCAGTATTTT
J gene: TRBJ2-3; V gene: TRBV29-1; D gene: TRBD1; clone size: NA; CDR3 protein: CSVRPGTGGDSYTQYF; CDR3 DNA: TGCAGCGTTCGTCCCGGGACAGGGGGTGACTCTTATACGCAGTATTTT
J gene: TRBJ2-5; V gene: TRBV7-2; D gene: NA; clone size: many; CDR3 protein: CASSIGTGKGETQYF; CDR3 DNA: TGTGCCAGCAGCATCGGGACGGGAAAGGGGGAGACCCAGTACTTC
J gene: TRBJ2-7; V gene: TRBV20-1; D gene: TRBD2; clone size: many; CDR3 protein: CSAPDRRGLVGYEQYF; CDR3 DNA: TGCAGTGCTCCCGATCGAAGGGGACTAGTTGGCTACGAGCAGTACTTC
J gene: TRBJ2-3; V gene: TRBV12-3/TRBV12-4; D gene: NA; clone size: NA; CDR3 protein: CASSPGGSGPSTDTQYF; CDR3 DNA: TGTGCCAGCAGTCCAGGGGGTAGCGGGCCAAGCACAGATACGCAGTATTTT
J gene: TRBJ2-6; V gene: TRBV4-3; D gene: NA; clone size: few; CDR3 protein: CASSPDGRPGANVLTF; CDR3 DNA: TGCGCCAGCAGCCCTGATGGAAGACCCGGGGCCAACGTCCTGACTTTC
J gene: TRBJ1-4; V gene: TRBV28; D gene: TRBD1; clone size: few; CDR3 protein: CASSFYDLGTGLEKLFF; CDR3 DNA: TGTGCCAGCAGTTTTTATGACCTCGGGACAGGACTTGAAAAACTGTTTTTT
J gene: TRBJ1-2; V gene: TRBV12-5; D gene: NA; clone size: few; CDR3 protein: CASGLVTGGLNYGYTF; CDR3 DNA: TGTGCTAGTGGTTTGGTAACAGGCGGACTTAACTATGGCTACACCTTC
J gene: TRBJ2-1; V gene: TRBV18; D gene: NA; clone size: NA; CDR3 protein: CASSPDTGLNNEQFF; CDR3 DNA: TGTGCCAGCTCACCAGACACCGGCCTCAACAATGAGCAGTTCTTC
J gene: TRBJ1-5; V gene: TRBV7-2; D gene: NA; clone size: many; CDR3 protein: CASSGGGYSRNQPQHF; CDR3 DNA: TGTGCCAGCAGCGGGGGGGGATATAGCAGAAATCAGCCCCAGCATTTT
J gene: TRBJ1-5; V gene: TRBV18; D gene: NA; clone size: many; CDR3 protein: CASSPNRVDQPQHF; CDR3 DNA: TGTGCCAGCTCACCGAACAGGGTGGACCAGCCCCAGCATTTT
J gene: TRBJ2-7; V gene: TRBV6-4; D gene: NA; clone size: NA; CDR3 protein: CASLGRTYEQYF; CDR3 DNA: TGTGCCAGCCTCGGACGGACCTACGAGCAGTACTTC
J gene: TRBJ2-1; V gene: TRBV12-3/TRBV12-4; D gene: TRBD1; clone size: few; CDR3 protein: CANGQGMGNEQFF; CDR3 DNA: TGTGCCAACGGACAGGGAATGGGCAATGAGCAGTTCTTC
J gene: TRBJ1-6; V gene: TRBV12-3/TRBV12-4; D gene: NA; clone size: few; CDR3 protein: CASSLTGGSYNSPLHF; CDR3 DNA: TGTGCCAGCAGTCTGACAGGAGGGTCCTATAATTCACCCCTCCACTTT
J gene: TRBJ1-1; V gene: TRBV6-6; D gene: NA; clone size: many; CDR3 protein: CASRGDTWTPNTEAFF; CDR3 DNA: TGTGCCAGCAGGGGCGATACATGGACACCAAACACTGAAGCTTTCTTT
J gene: TRBJ1-2; V gene: TRBV12-3/TRBV12-4; D gene: NA; clone size: NA; CDR3 protein: CASTRGTNYGYTF; CDR3 DNA: TGTGCCAGCACCCGGGGGACTAACTATGGCTACACCTTC
J gene: TRBJ1-4; V gene: TRBV28; D gene: NA; clone size: few; CDR3 protein: CASSLSRGGSGGKLFF; CDR3 DNA: TGTGCCAGCAGTTTATCGAGGGGGGGAAGTGGCGGAAAACTGTTTTTT
J gene: TRBJ1-1; V gene: TRBV7-8; D gene: TRBD1; clone size: many; CDR3 protein: CASSSFLPSQGPGTEAFF; CDR3 DNA: TGTGCCAGCAGCTCCTTCCTCCCTTCACAGGGGCCGGGCACTGAAGCTTTCTTT